This entry concerns a single T cell receptor (beta chain). The junction had 6 bases not matched to a gene; V was cut back by 2 bases and J by 1 base. The CDR3 extends over 18 amino acids. The germline gives CDR1 SGHVS, CDR2 FNYEAQ. By 5'RACE template switching, TCR cDNA was produced, with a universal primer site and UMIs added in the process. TCRdb re-derived calls from the 5' RACE reads in MiXCR, one entry per CDR3 protein. The data show under 700,000 distinct CDR3 sequences, with about a sixth seen just once and roughly 17% held by the top ten. The source of the sample is a study of T cells after yellow fever vaccination.

Specimen: PBMCs, collected around 5 days after the first yellow fever vaccination. The chain links TRBV7-6 to TRBJ2-3; 13 bases are shared with TRBD2. The sequence was collected from a man between 18 and 35 years old who received the YFV17D yellow fever vaccine. CDR3 amino acids: CASSLPTSGGAGTDTQYF. The CDR3 DNA reads TGTGCCAGCAGCTTACCCACTAGCGGGGGGGCGGGCACAGATACGCAGTATTTT. The complete variable domain, with remaining parts taken from reference TRBV7-6 and TRBJ2-3, reads GAGVSQSPRYKVTKRGQDVALRCDPISGHVSLYWYRQALGQGPEFLTYFNYEAQQDKSGLPNDRFSAERPEGSISTLTIQRTEQRDSAMYRCASSLPTSGGAGTDTQYFGPGTRLTVL.